Listed below are T cell receptor beta chains from one sample, sequenced in a study of cytomegalovirus exposure and HLA in healthy donors. Repertoires were generated with immunoSEQ multiplex PCR, while TCRdb's copy carries only in-frame clones and drops some. The sample carries about 120,000 clones, roughly 80% recorded once. The material sequenced was PBMCs. The receptor set was obtained from a female donor in good health and CMV-seronegative. Each CDR3 is given with its conserved first and last residue. A D gene is named only where the DNA matches it firmly. Where a row states a size, it is once, few, many or the class of an expanded clone; other rows omit it.

j_call v_call d_call clone_size cdr3_nt cdr3_aa
TRBJ2-7 TRBV27 TRBD2 once TGTGCCAGCAGTCGCGCGCTAGCGGGGGCCTACGAGCAGTACTTC CASSRALAGAYEQYF
TRBJ2-1 TRBV30 - - TGTGCCTGGAGCCTACTAGCTAGCTCCTACAATGAGCAGTTCTTC CAWSLLASSYNEQFF
TRBJ2-7 TRBV28 TRBD1 - TGTGCCAGCACATCCACAGGGGTCTACGAGCAGTACTTC CASTSTGVYEQYF
TRBJ2-1 TRBV5-1 TRBD2 - TGCGCCAGCAGCTTGGGCGGGACCGGGAGGGAGCAGTTCTTC CASSLGGTGREQFF
TRBJ2-7 TRBV10-3 TRBD2 - TGTGCCGCCGGACTAGCGGCTACCTACGAGCAGTACTTC CAAGLAATYEQYF
TRBJ2-1 TRBV19 TRBD2 few TGTGCCAGTAGTATAGGCCGGGGCGGGAGTAGGTACAATGAGCAGTTCTTC CASSIGRGGSRYNEQFF
TRBJ1-5 TRBV27 - - TGTGCCAGCAGTTTGAGGTGGGGGGGCCAGCCCCAGCATTTT CASSLRWGGQPQHF
TRBJ1-1 TRBV5-1 - - TGCGCCAGCAGCTTAACCCGGGGAAACACTGAAGCTTTCTTT CASSLTRGNTEAFF
TRBJ2-1 TRBV15 - - TGTGCCACCAGCACCTCGGAAGGGATCGGGAGCGAGTACAATGAGCAGTTCTTC CATSTSEGIGSEYNEQFF
TRBJ2-3 TRBV27 - - TGTGCCAGCAGTCCTGAGGAGACTCAGCAAGGAGATACGCAGTATTTT CASSPEETQQGDTQYF
TRBJ1-2 TRBV30 TRBD1 - TGTGCCTGGAGCGGTCAGGGGGCGAGTGGCTACACCTTC CAWSGQGASGYTF
TRBJ2-3 TRBV29-1 TRBD1 - TGCAGCGTACGACCTTCGGGCAGTCCACAGGGGATCTATTACCGTGCACGTGATACGCAGTATTTT CSVRPSGSPQGIYYRARDTQYF
TRBJ1-2 TRBV5-1 - - TGCGCCAGCAGCTTGGACAGCTATGGCTACACCTTC CASSLDSYGYTF
TRBJ2-7 TRBV4-1 - - TGCGCCAGCAGCCAAGACGCGACCAGGGGGGCCTACGAGCAGTACTTC CASSQDATRGAYEQYF
TRBJ2-5 TRBV11-2 - - TGTGCCAGCAGCTATCAGGGGGGACGGGAAGAGACCCAGTACTTC CASSYQGGREETQYF
TRBJ2-3 TRBV10-3 TRBD2 once TGTGCCACCGTGACTAGCGGGAGTGAAGATACGCAGTATTTT CATVTSGSEDTQYF
TRBJ1-5 TRBV30 TRBD1 - TGTGCCTGGAGTGTAGGGACAGGCAATCAGCCCCAGCATTTT CAWSVGTGNQPQHF
TRBJ2-7 TRBV7-2 TRBD2 - TGTGCCAGCAGCTTAGTGCCGGGGGGGCCCGAGCAGTACTTC CASSLVPGGPEQYF
TRBJ2-3 TRBV9 TRBD1 - TGTGCCAGCAGCGTACAGGGGGCCACAGATACGCAGTATTTT CASSVQGATDTQYF
TRBJ2-7 TRBV5-1 TRBD2 - TGCGCCAGCAGCATAACCGGGACTAGCGCACCCCTCTCCTACGAGCAGTACTTC CASSITGTSAPLSYEQYF
TRBJ2-6 TRBV7-8 - once TGTGCCAGCAGCTTAAGGGGTCCGGGGGCCAACGTCCTGACTTTC CASSLRGPGANVLTF
TRBJ1-2 TRBV27 - - TGTGCCAGCAGAAAACTAGAAGGGGGGGGCTATGGCTACACCTTC CASRKLEGGGYGYTF
TRBJ1-2 TRBV9 TRBD1 - TGTGCCAGCAGCGTAGCCCAGGGGGCAAACTATGGCTACACCTTC CASSVAQGANYGYTF
TRBJ1-2 TRBV2 - few TGTGCCAGCAGTGAAGAGTGGAGTGGCTACACCTTC CASSEEWSGYTF
TRBJ2-5 TRBV28 - - TGTGCCAGCAGCCCCGCGGCGCGGGAAGAGACCCAGTACTTC CASSPAAREETQYF
TRBJ1-1 TRBV6-5 - - TGTGCCAGCAGTTACTCGATGGCGATGACTGGAGCTTTCTTT CASSYSMAMTGAFF
TRBJ2-7 TRBV29-1 TRBD2 - TGTAGCGTTGAAGGACGGAGGGTTGGACTAGCGGGAGTACTCCCCTACGAGCAGTACTTC CSVEGRRVGLAGVLPYEQYF
TRBJ2-3 TRBV30 TRBD2 - TGTGCCTGGAGTCCGGGACTAGCGGCATCAGATACGCAGTATTTT CAWSPGLAASDTQYF
TRBJ2-3 TRBV28 TRBD2 - TGTGCCAGCAAACTAGCGGGGACCACAGATACGCAGTATTTT CASKLAGTTDTQYF
TRBJ1-5 TRBV19 TRBD1 - TGTGCCAGTAGCAACCCCCGACAGGGAAATCAGCCCCAGCATTTT CASSNPRQGNQPQHF
TRBJ2-3 TRBV7-8 - - TGTGCCAGCAGCCCGGGTGGGAGTACAGATACGCAGTATTTT CASSPGGSTDTQYF
TRBJ1-2 TRBV10-3 - - TGTGCCATCAGCGACGGTTATGAACAGGGAGTTCACTATGGCTACACCTTC CAISDGYEQGVHYGYTF
TRBJ1-1 TRBV6-6 TRBD1 - TGTGCCAGCACCCCGACAGGGAGGACTGAAGCTTTCTTT CASTPTGRTEAFF
TRBJ2-2 TRBV2 TRBD2 - TGTGCCAGCACTAGGGGACTAGCGGACGCGAACACCGGGGAGCTGTTTTTT CASTRGLADANTGELFF
TRBJ2-3 TRBV13 - once TGTGCCAGCAGCGCGGAGGTAGAGGCGCAGTATTTT CASSAEVEAQYF
TRBJ1-1 TRBV19 - - TGTGCCAGTAACGCGATCTTCCGGGCTGAAGCTTTCTTT CASNAIFRAEAFF
TRBJ1-3 TRBV11-2 - - TGTGCCAGCAGCTTAGATTCTTTTGGAAACACCATATATTTT CASSLDSFGNTIYF
TRBJ2-1 TRBV27 TRBD2 - TGTGCCAGCAGTCCGGGACTAGCGGGAGGGTCCTACAATGAGCAGTTCTTC CASSPGLAGGSYNEQFF
TRBJ1-2 TRBV10-1 - - TGCGCCAGCAGTGAGTCACCGGTTAGCGATGGCTACACCTTC CASSESPVSDGYTF
TRBJ1-1 TRBV6-6 - - TGTGCCAGCACTCCCCCTCGCTCCGGCACTGAAGCTTTCTTT CASTPPRSGTEAFF
TRBJ1-4 TRBV27 - few TGTGCCAGCAGTTTAGGCAGATATGAAAAACTGTTTTTT CASSLGRYEKLFF
TRBJ2-5 TRBV28 TRBD2 - TGTGCCAGCAGTCCGACTAGCGGGAGGTCCAACCGCCAGTACTTC CASSPTSGRSNRQYF
TRBJ1-1 TRBV27 - - TGTGCCAGCAGTTTCGAGGTGAACACTGAAGCTTTCTTT CASSFEVNTEAFF
TRBJ2-7 TRBV2 TRBD1 - TGTGCCAGCAGTCCTTGGGACAGGGCCTACGAGCAGTACTTC CASSPWDRAYEQYF
TRBJ1-6 TRBV19 - once TGTGCCAGTAGTATAGGGGAGGTGAGGTCACCCCTCCACTTT CASSIGEVRSPLHF
TRBJ2-3 TRBV11-1 TRBD1 - TGTGCCAGCAGCTTAGGGACAGGGAAAAGCACAGATACGCAGTATTTT CASSLGTGKSTDTQYF
TRBJ2-1 TRBV4-3 TRBD2 few TGCGCCAGCAGCCAAGATTTATTACGGGCTAGCGGACACAATGAGCAGTTCTTC CASSQDLLRASGHNEQFF
TRBJ1-4 TRBV4-1 - - TGCGCCAGCAGCCAAATCATAGCCAGGGGAACCCCTAATGAAAAACTGTTTTTT CASSQIIARGTPNEKLFF
TRBJ2-5 TRBV28 TRBD1 - TGTGCCAGCAGCAAGGGACAGGGGGAGTTGGAGACCCAGTACTTC CASSKGQGELETQYF
TRBJ2-5 TRBV5-6 - - TGTGCCAGCAGCTTTGCCGGGCAAGAGACCCAGTACTTC CASSFAGQETQYF
TRBJ2-1 TRBV7-9 TRBD1 once TGTGCCAGCAGCGAGGGACAGGGGTTCAACAATGAGCAGTTCTTC CASSEGQGFNNEQFF
TRBJ2-5 TRBV15 TRBD2 - TGTGCCACCAGCAGAGACCGCGGGAGTGAGACCCAGTACTTC CATSRDRGSETQYF
TRBJ2-3 TRBV27 TRBD2 - TGTGCCAGCAGGTCCAATAGCGGGAGGGGCACAGATACGCAGTATTTT CASRSNSGRGTDTQYF
TRBJ2-7 TRBV6-1 - - TGTGCCAGCAGTGGCACAGGGTACGAGCAGTACTTC CASSGTGYEQYF
TRBJ1-2 TRBV13 TRBD1 - TGTGCCAGCAGCGCGGACAGGGGTTTCTGGGGCTACACCTTC CASSADRGFWGYTF